Each of the 4 T cell receptor beta chains below was sequenced from the same sample in a study of T cells in Graves' hyperthyroidism and ophthalmopathy. Amplified TCR beta CDR3 regions came from RNA transcripts. The TCR CDR3 first-round RT-PCR relied on the HTBI primer set. TCRdb re-called the multiplex PCR reads with MiXCR, one entry per CDR3 protein. The sample records about 700,000 distinct CDR3 sequences, around 13% being singletons. The sequenced sample was blood. These receptor sequences come from a woman under 30 with Graves' hyperthyroidism.

The V call is TRBV6-2 or TRBV6-3, the J call TRBJ1-5, with TRBD1 identical over 7 bases. V was clipped by 6 bases and J by 6 bases; unmatched bases: 11. The germline CDR1 and CDR2 sequences are MNHEY and SVGEGT. There are 15 residues in the CDR3. DNA of the CDR3: TGTGCCAGCAGAACCGACAGGGTGTCCGGTCAGCCCCAGCATTTT. Its translation is CASRTDRVSGQPQHF.

There are many counts of this clonotype. This chain links TRBV7-2 with TRBJ2-1; the match to TRBD2 covers 7 bases. The CDR3 runs 17 residues. Germline CDR1 and CDR2: SGHTA and FQGNSA. Unmatched junction bases numbered 7, after V lost 0 bases and J lost 2 bases. The CDR3 nucleotides are TGTGCCAGCAGCTTAGCGACAGCGGGATTCACCTACAATGAGCAGTTCTTC. Residues: CASSLATAGFTYNEQFF.

J is TRBJ2-7 and V is TRBV15, with 7 positions matching TRBD1. The junction had 2 bases not matched to a gene; V was cut back by 0 bases and J by 3 bases. Germline V gene data show CDR1 as LNHNV and CDR2 as YYDKDF (reference sequence). The length of the CDR3 is 14 residues. The CDR3 nucleotides are TGTGCCACCAGCAGAGAAACAGGGGTCTACGAGCAGTACTTC. As protein: CATSRETGVYEQYF.

A few counts support this clonotype. The J gene is TRBJ2-3, the V gene TRBV7-3, with 7 positions matching TRBD1. Germline V gene sequence: CDR1 SGHTA, CDR2 FQGTGA. V trimming: 5 bases; J trimming: 11 bases; junction bases outside the gene matches: 10. The CDR3 has 13 residues. This CDR3 is CASSQKDRSKQYF. DNA for the CDR3: TGTGCCAGCAGCCAGAAGGACAGGTCAAAGCAGTATTTT.